This T cell receptor (beta chain) was recorded in a study of T cells in Graves' hyperthyroidism and ophthalmopathy. Study findings and constraints: Ophthalmopathy stood apart from stable hyperthyroidism in a 13 V-J model.

Uncontrolled infection, other autoimmune disease, pregnancy or lactation barred patients from enrollment. Ten or more counts support this clonotype. Its antigen is currently unknown. Amplification targeted TCR beta CDR3 regions from RNA transcripts. Using the HTBI primer set, a first-round RT-PCR was run on the TCR CDR3. TCRdb recomputed calls from the multiplex PCR reads with MiXCR, one row per CDR3 protein. The data contain about 300,000 distinct CDR3 sequences, less than 30% of them singletons. The receptor was isolated from a man aged 40-55 years with Graves' hyperthyroidism that later progressed to Graves' ophthalmopathy. Material: blood.

The DNA of the CDR3 is TGTGCCAGCAAAGGACAGGGTAACCACGAGCAGTACTTC. This gives the protein CASKGQGNHEQYF. The chain is built from TRBV6-5 and TRBJ2-7; 8 nucleotides line up with TRBD1. V shed 7 bases, J shed 5 bases, and the junction held 7 bases outside the gene matches. This CDR3 contains 13 residues. The germline V gene has CDR1 MNHEY and CDR2 SVGAGI.